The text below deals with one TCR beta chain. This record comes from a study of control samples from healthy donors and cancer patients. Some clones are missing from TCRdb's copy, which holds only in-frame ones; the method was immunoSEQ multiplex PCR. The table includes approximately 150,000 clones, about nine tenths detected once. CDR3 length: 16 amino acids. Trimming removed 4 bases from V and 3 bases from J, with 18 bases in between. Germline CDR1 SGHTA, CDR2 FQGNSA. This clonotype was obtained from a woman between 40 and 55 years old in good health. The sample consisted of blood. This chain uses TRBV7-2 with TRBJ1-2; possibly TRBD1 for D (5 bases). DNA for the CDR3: TGTGCCAGCAGCTCGACCGGGGACCGACTCTACTATGGCTACACCTTC. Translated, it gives CASSSTGDRLYYGYTF.